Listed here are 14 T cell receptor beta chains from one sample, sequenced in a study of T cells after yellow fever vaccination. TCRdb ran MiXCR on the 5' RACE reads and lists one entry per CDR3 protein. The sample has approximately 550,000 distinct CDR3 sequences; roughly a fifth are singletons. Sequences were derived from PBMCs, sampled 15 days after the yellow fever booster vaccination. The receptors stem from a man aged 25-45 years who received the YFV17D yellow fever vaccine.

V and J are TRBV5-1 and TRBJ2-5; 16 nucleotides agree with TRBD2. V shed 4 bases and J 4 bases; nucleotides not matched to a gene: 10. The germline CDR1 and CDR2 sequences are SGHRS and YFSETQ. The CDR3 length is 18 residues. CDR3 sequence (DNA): TGCGCCAGCAGCAGCTACTTGGGACTAGCGGGAGGGTCAGAGACCCAGTACTTC. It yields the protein CASSSYLGLAGGSETQYF.

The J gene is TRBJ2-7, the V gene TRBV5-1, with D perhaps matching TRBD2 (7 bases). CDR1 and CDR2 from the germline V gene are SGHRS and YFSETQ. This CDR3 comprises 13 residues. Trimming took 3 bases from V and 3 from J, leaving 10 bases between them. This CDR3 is CASSSGDYYEQYF. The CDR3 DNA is TGCGCCAGCAGCTCAGGGGACTACTACGAGCAGTACTTC.

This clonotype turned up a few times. The CDR3 sequence: CSVVPGGDTQYF. DNA of the CDR3: TGCAGCGTTGTGCCGGGTGGAGATACGCAGTATTTT. This chain connects TRBV29-1 to TRBJ2-3; no definite D call. The V end was cut by 4 bases, the J end by 5 bases, with 10 bases between. CDR3 size: 12 residues. In germline, CDR1 is SQVTM, CDR2 ANQGSEA.

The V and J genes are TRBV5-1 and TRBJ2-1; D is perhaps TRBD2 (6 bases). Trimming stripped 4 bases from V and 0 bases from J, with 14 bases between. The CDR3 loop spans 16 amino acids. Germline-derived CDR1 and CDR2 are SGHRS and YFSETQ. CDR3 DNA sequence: TGCGCCAGCAGCATAGGTTGGGAGGCCTCCTACAATGAGCAGTTCTTC. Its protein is CASSIGWEASYNEQFF.

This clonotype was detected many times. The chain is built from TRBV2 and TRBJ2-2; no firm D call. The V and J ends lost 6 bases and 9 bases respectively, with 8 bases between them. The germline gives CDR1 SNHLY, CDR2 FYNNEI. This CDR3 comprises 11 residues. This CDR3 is CASRGARELFF. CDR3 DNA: TGTGCCAGCAGGGGTGCTAGGGAGCTGTTTTTT.

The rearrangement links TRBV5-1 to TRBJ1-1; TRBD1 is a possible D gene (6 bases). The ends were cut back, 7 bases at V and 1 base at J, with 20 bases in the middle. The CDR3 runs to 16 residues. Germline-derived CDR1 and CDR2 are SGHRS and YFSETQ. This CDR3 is CASHTQPQGTNTEAFF. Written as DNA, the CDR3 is TGCGCCAGCCATACCCAACCACAGGGAACGAACACTGAAGCTTTCTTT. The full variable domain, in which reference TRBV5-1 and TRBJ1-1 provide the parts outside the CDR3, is KAGVTQTPRYLIKTRGQQVTLSCSPISGHRSVSWYQQTPGQGLQFLFEYFSETQRNKGNFPGRFSGRQFSNSRSEMNVSTLELGDSALYLCASHTQPQGTNTEAFFGQGTRLTVV.

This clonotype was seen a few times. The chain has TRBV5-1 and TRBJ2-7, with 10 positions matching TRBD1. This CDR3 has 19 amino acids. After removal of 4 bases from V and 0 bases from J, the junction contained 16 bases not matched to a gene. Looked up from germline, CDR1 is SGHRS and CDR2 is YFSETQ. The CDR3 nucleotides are TGCGCCAGCAGCCGGTGGTTGGGACAGGGGATTAATACCTCCTACGAGCAGTACTTC. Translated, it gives CASSRWLGQGINTSYEQYF.

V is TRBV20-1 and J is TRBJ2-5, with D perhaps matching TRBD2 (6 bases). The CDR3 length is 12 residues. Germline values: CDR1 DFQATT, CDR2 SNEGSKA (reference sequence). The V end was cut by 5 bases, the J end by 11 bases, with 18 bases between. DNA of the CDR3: TGCAGTGCTTATAAGACTAGTTGGGCACAGTACTTC. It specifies CSAYKTSWAQYF.

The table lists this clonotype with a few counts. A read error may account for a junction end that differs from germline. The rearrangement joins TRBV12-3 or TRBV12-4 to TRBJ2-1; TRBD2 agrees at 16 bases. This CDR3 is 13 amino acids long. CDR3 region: CASSFGTSGRASF. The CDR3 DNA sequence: TGTGCCAGCAGTTTTGGGACTAGCGGGAGGGCGTCCTTC.

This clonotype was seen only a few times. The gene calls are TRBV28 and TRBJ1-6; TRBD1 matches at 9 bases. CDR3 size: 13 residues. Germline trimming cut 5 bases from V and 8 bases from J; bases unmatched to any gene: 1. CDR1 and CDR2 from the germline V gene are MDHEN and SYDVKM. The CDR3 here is CASSRDRDSPLHF. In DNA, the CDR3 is TGTGCCAGCAGTAGGGACAGGGATTCACCCCTCCACTTT.

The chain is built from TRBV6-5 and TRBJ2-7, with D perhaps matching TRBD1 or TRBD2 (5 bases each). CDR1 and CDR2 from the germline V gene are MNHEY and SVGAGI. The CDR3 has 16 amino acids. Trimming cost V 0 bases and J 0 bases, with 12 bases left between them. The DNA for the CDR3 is TGTGCCAGCAGTTACTCGGGGGTCCTGAGCTCCTACGAGCAGTACTTC. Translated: CASSYSGVLSSYEQYF.

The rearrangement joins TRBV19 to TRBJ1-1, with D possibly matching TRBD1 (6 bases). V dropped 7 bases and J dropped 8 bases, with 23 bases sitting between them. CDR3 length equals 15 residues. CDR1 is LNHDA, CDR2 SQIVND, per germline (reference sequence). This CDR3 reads CASTTRVTGKVEAFF. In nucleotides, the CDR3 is TGTGCCAGTACCACGCGCGTCACAGGGAAGGTCGAAGCTTTCTTT.

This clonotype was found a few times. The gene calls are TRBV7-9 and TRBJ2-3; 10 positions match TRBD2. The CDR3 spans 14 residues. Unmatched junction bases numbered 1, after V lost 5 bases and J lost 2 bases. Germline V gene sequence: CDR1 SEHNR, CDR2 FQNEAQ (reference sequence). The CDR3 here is CASSTSGTTDTQYF. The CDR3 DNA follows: TGTGCCAGCAGCACTAGCGGGACCACAGATACGCAGTATTTT.

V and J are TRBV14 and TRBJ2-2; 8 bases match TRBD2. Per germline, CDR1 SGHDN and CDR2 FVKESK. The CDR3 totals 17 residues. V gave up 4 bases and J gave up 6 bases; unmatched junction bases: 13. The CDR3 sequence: CASSRFQGTSLAGELFF. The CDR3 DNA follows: TGTGCCAGCAGCCGATTTCAGGGGACTAGTCTCGCCGGGGAGCTGTTTTTT. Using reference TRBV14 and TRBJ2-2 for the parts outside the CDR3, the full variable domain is EAGVTQFPSHSVIEKGQTVTLRCDPISGHDNLYWYRRVMGKEIKFLLHFVKESKQDESGMPNNRFLAERTGGTYSTLKVQPAELEDSGVYFCASSRFQGTSLAGELFFGEGSRLTVL.